This TCR beta chain came from a study of T cells in Graves' hyperthyroidism and ophthalmopathy (dated by TCRdb to the late 2010s). The study in broad terms: Peripheral blood was collected at initial diagnosis, before any treatment. TCR V-J signatures able to tell the groups apart were searched for in a discovery cohort of 95 or so patients, of whom approximately 40 had Graves' ophthalmopathy and around 57 had stable Graves' hyperthyroidism. Whether ophthalmopathy could be predicted prospectively was tested in an independent validation cohort made up of some 20 hyperthyroidism patients plus 17 patients who later progressed to ophthalmopathy. The 95 to 100 discovery patients were divided at random into training and test sets in a 7:3 ratio. In roughly six Graves' hyperthyroidism patients, the study also compared T-cell repertoires from thyroid tissue with T-cell repertoires from blood. After sampling, hyperthyroidism patients received methimazole starting at 30 mg daily, and ophthalmopathy patients received high-dose intravenous methylprednisolone. The paper describes TCR Vbeta CDR3 sequencing of 120 to 150 peripheral blood samples, made up of approximately 40 ophthalmopathy patients, 70 to 75 hyperthyroidism patients and 17 progressor patients. The paper's findings and limits, for the study overall: In cross-validation, a model built on a 13 V-J signature told ophthalmopathy apart from stable hyperthyroidism with 87.88% sensitivity and around 84% specificity, and in testing the same model reached 80%/75%. Most expanded thyroid clonotypes (frequency above 0.001) were also detected in blood, suggesting blood repertoires may reflect thyroid immune responses. During validation, the model predicted progression to ophthalmopathy a median of roughly six months ahead of onset, with around 70% sensitivity and more than 72% specificity. No statistical method was used to fix the sample size in advance, and group allocation was not hidden from the investigators.

Graves' hyperthyroidism was defined as stable when no progression to ophthalmopathy occurred over 18 months of follow-up. Hyperthyroidism patients were newly diagnosed, had a disease duration of under 2 months, and were aged 18 to 65 years. Exclusion was applied to patients with uncontrolled infections, other autoimmune diseases, pregnancy or lactation. Clinical symptoms, serum thyroxine and TRAb, thyroid ultrasound, and orbital computed tomography formed the basis for the diagnoses. Ficoll-Paque density gradient centrifugation was used to isolate PBMCs from 8 to 10 ml of fresh peripheral blood. Trizol reagent was used to extract total RNA, and RNA quality was then checked on an Agilent 2100 Bioanalyzer. TCR beta CDR3 regions were amplified from RNA transcripts. For the first round of RT-PCR on the TCR CDR3, the HTBI primer set was used together with the Qiagen OneStep RT-PCR kit. The libraries were constructed in a second round of multiplex PCR and then size-selected and purified. Libraries were sequenced paired-end with 100 bp reads on an Illumina HiSeq2000. The authors' analysis ran thus. SOAPnuke was used to process the raw data, with reads discarded if the reads contained adapters or uncalled bases, had a mean Phred below 15, or lacked an exact constant-primer or identifier match. COPE v1.2.5 was used to merge the high-quality paired reads, and each unique nucleotide sequence was defined as a clonotype. MiTCR v1.1 was used to align the clonotypes against IMGT TRBV, TRBD and TRBJ reference segments. Only V-J combinations with frequency above 0.0001, covering 98% to 99.2% of repertoires, were analysed. A TCS score was defined as the ratio between F50 (clonal expansion) and ExV (chaos), using BLOSUM62-based TCRdist between CDR3 peptides within each V-J. Welch's t-statistics and random forest reduced roughly 500 V-J features to under 15, which were used in a naive Bayes classifier (R e1071). TCRdb trimmed public reads at Q25 via fastp, called clones via MiXCR and kept in-frame beta chains. When rows share a CDR3 protein, they turn into one entry using the most common DNA and genes. The V and J calls shown here were made by TCRdb, not taken from the authors' results. Present in this sample are around 350,000 distinct CDR3 sequences, about a fifth of which were seen just once. 3.7% of the sample rests with the top ten.

Note on this clonotype: Its antigen has not been determined. No clone much larger than this one lies a single base away; base qualities are absent.

The sequence was obtained from a young woman with Graves' hyperthyroidism. Sequencing was done on a sample of blood.

CDR3 region: CASSRTVERTSTPYEQYF. The bases are TGCGCCAGCAGCCGAACAGTGGAAAGGACCTCAACCCCCTACGAGCAGTACTTC. The rearranged chain carries TRBV4-1 and TRBJ2-7; a confident D gene designation cannot be given. CDR1 and CDR2 were assigned from the germline V gene as MGHRA and YSYEKL. The junction shows trimming of 4 bases on V and 2 bases on J, plus 24 bases between the germline ends. The CDR3 numbers 18 residues from cysteine through phenylalanine. Only CDR3 DNA remains: 54 bases, in frame from the first base.